One and the same sample provided the 13 T cell receptor beta chains below, sequenced in a study of spatial heterogeneity in lung cancer (dated by TCRdb to between 2018 and 2020). Taken with the paper, the label for time point translates to: sample taken at primary tumor resection. The method was 5' RACE. The reads were generated on a NextSeq 500. The raw public data were reprocessed by TCRdb itself: fastp quality trimming at Q25, MiXCR clonotype calling, in-frame beta chains only. Every CDR3 protein is listed once, alongside the most common genes and DNA of its rows. This sample gives 5,700 or so distinct CDR3 sequences in total; roughly 12% of them show up just once. The ten largest clones take up 15% to 19% of the sample. Overall study results and their limits: The tumor nonsynonymous mutation count correlated with the number of expanded alpha and beta TCRs within the tumor.

Their specific antigens are unknown. Sequencing was performed on lung tumor tissue, taken at surgery. These receptors were collected from a female donor with early-stage non-small cell lung cancer.

This clonotype is judged medium-sized. The J gene is TRBJ2-5, the V gene TRBV13, with no clear D. Between the trimmed V and J ends, which lost 0 bases and 2 bases, there was a span of 7 bases. The germline gives CDR1 PRHDT, CDR2 FYEKMQ (reference sequence). The CDR3 spans 14 residues. The DNA of the CDR3 is TGTGCCAGCAGCTTAGGGGTCGAACAAGAGACCCAGTACTTC. It yields the protein CASSLGVEQETQYF.

This clonotype was seen repeatedly, ten times or more. The V and J genes are TRBV2 and TRBJ2-2; 8 bases fit TRBD1. CDR3 length: 15 residues. Germline CDR1 reads SNHLY; CDR2 reads FYNNEI. The ends lost 6 bases at V and 2 bases at J; junction bases unmatched: 5. For the CDR3, the DNA is TGTGCCAGCAGGGGGACAGGAATAAACACCGGGGAGCTGTTTTTT. Encoded protein: CASRGTGINTGELFF.

There are a few counts of this clonotype. The chain links TRBV19 to TRBJ2-1; D unclear. V lost 1 base and J lost 3, with 4 bases in between. The CDR3 totals 13 residues. The germline V gene has CDR1 LNHDA and CDR2 SQIVND (reference sequence). CDR3 DNA sequence: TGTGCCAGTAGTATAGGAGTCTACAATGAGCAGTTCTTC. This sequence encodes CASSIGVYNEQFF.

This clonotype was seen ten or more times. The V call is TRBV6-5, the J call TRBJ2-7; 10 bases match TRBD1. V shed 6 bases, J shed 3 bases, and the junction held 8 bases outside the gene matches. Per germline, CDR1 MNHEY and CDR2 SVGAGI. The CDR3 length is 15 residues. In DNA, the CDR3 is TGTGCCAGCAGCCCGGGACAGGGGACAATCTACGAGCAGTACTTC. This gives the protein CASSPGQGTIYEQYF.

This clonotype was counted many times. The rearrangement uses TRBV7-2 and TRBJ2-3; 11 bases map to TRBD2. Germline trimming cut 1 base from V and 5 bases from J; bases unmatched to any gene: 5. This CDR3 has 16 amino acids. CDR1 is SGHTA and CDR2 is FQGNSA in the germline V gene. The CDR3 coding sequence is TGTGCCAGCAGCTTAGTAGCGGGAGGGTGGAGAGATACGCAGTATTTT. This sequence encodes CASSLVAGGWRDTQYF.

In this sample, this clonotype turned up a few times. The rearrangement uses TRBV7-9 and TRBJ2-4; 8 bases map to TRBD2. Germline loops: CDR1 SEHNR, CDR2 FQNEAQ (reference sequence). This CDR3 is built from 19 residues. With V trimmed by 5 bases and J by 8 bases, 23 bases remained unmatched. The CDR3 here is CASSPQGKGGKRESDIQYF. In DNA form, the CDR3 reads TGTGCCAGCAGCCCTCAGGGGAAGGGTGGGAAGCGGGAGTCAGACATTCAGTACTTC. Full variable domain (remainder filled in from reference TRBV7-9 and TRBJ2-4): DTGVSQNPRHKITKRGQNVTFRCDPISEHNRLYWYRQTLGQGPEFLTYFQNEAQLEKSRLLSDRFSAERPKGSFSTLEIQRTEQGDSAMYLCASSPQGKGGKRESDIQYFGAGTRLSVL.

This clonotype is classed as medium-sized. The chain couples TRBV11-2 to TRBJ2-2; 7 bases are shared with TRBD2. The CDR3 consists of 14 residues. Trimming cost V 1 base and J 6 bases; bases outside gene matches: 2. Germline CDR1 is SGHAT and CDR2 is FQNNGV. The CDR3 loop reads CASSLVREAGELFF. The CDR3 nucleotides read TGTGCCAGCAGCTTAGTCCGGGAGGCCGGGGAGCTGTTTTTT. The complete variable domain, with remaining parts taken from reference TRBV11-2 and TRBJ2-2, reads EAGVAQSPRYKIIEKRQSVAFWCNPISGHATLYWYQQILGQGPKLLIQFQNNGVVDDSQLPKDRFSAERLKGVDSTLKIQPAKLEDSAVYLCASSLVREAGELFFGEGSRLTVL.

This clonotype is categorized as medium-sized. V gene TRBV7-6 combines with J gene TRBJ2-1; 11 nucleotides agree with TRBD1. The CDR3 runs to 16 residues. J lost 3 bases, V lost 5 bases, and 6 bases had no gene match. Germline V lookup: CDR1 SGHVS, CDR2 FNYEAQ. CDR3 DNA: TGTGCCAGCAGCCAAAGCGGGACAGGGGGCTACAATGAGCAGTTCTTC. This gives the protein CASSQSGTGGYNEQFF.

By its share, this clonotype is medium-sized. The rearrangement uses TRBV15 and TRBJ2-5, with TRBD1 identical over 11 bases. The germline V gene has CDR1 LNHNV and CDR2 YYDKDF (reference sequence). This CDR3 comprises 15 residues. Losses at the gene ends were 4 bases for V and 5 bases for J; bases not matched to a gene: 6. CDR3 sequence (DNA): TGTGCCACCAGCACAGGACAGGGGGCCGGGGAGACCCAGTACTTC. Protein product: CATSTGQGAGETQYF.

This clonotype has at least ten counts. The V and J genes are TRBV2 and TRBJ2-5; no firm D call. The ends were cut back, 5 bases at V and 2 bases at J, with 3 bases in the middle. Per germline, CDR1 SNHLY and CDR2 FYNNEI. This CDR3 spans 11 amino acids. In nucleotides, the CDR3 is TGTGCCAGCAGTTCTCAAGAGACCCAGTACTTC. Its translation is CASSSQETQYF. The full variable domain, its missing parts supplied by reference TRBV2 and TRBJ2-5, is EPEVTQTPSHQVTQMGQEVILRCVPISNHLYFYWYRQILGQKVEFLVSFYNNEISEKSEIFDDQFSVERPDGSNFTLKIRSTKLEDSAMYFCASSSQETQYFGPGTRLLVL.

This clonotype ranks as medium-sized (0.01 to 0.1%). CDR3 sequence (DNA): TGTGCCAGCAGTTCCGAGACAGGGGACAGAAACATTCAGTACTTC. Translated, it gives CASSSETGDRNIQYF. V usage is TRBV28 and J usage is TRBJ2-4; TRBD1 aligns across 8 bases. The V and J ends lost 4 bases and 6 bases, in that order; junction bases with no gene match: 8. The CDR3 consists of 15 residues. Looked up from germline, CDR1 is MDHEN and CDR2 is SYDVKM.

This clonotype is medium-sized in the sample. The genes are TRBV11-1 and TRBJ2-7; TRBD2 matches 7 bases. V lost 4 bases and J lost 1; bases outside the gene matches: 16. This CDR3 is built from 18 residues. Germline values: CDR1 SGHAT, CDR2 FQDESV (reference sequence). CDR3: CASSSALSGGSISYEQYF. For the CDR3, the DNA is TGTGCCAGCAGCTCGGCCCTCTCGGGGGGAAGCATATCCTACGAGCAGTACTTC. Full variable domain (outside the CDR3, taken from reference TRBV11-1 and TRBJ2-7): EAEVAQSPRYKITEKSQAVAFWCDPISGHATLYWYRQILGQGPELLVQFQDESVVDDSQLPKDRFSAERLKGVDSTLKIQPAELGDSAMYLCASSSALSGGSISYEQYFGPGTRLTVT.

This chain links TRBV28 with TRBJ2-3, with 12 bases that match TRBD2. The CDR3 sequence is 15 residues long. Germline V gene sequence: CDR1 MDHEN, CDR2 SYDVKM. V gave up 5 bases and J gave up 6 bases; unmatched junction bases: 6. Written as DNA, the CDR3 is TGTGCCAGCAGTCATCGACTAGCGGGGGCCGATACGCAGTATTTT. As protein: CASSHRLAGADTQYF.